This T cell receptor (beta chain) was found in a study of blood T cell repertoires in COVID-19. In this sample, this clone turned up once. How the authors handled the data: Amplifying reference gene primers gave estimates of nucleated cell counts. Repertoires were generated with immunoSEQ multiplex PCR, while TCRdb's copy carries only in-frame clones and drops some. That table furnishes V, J and clone size, whereas the DNA furnished D and trimming. The sample shows 300,000 to 400,000 clones, around 91% of them seen only once. Material: peripheral blood. The origin of this receptor is a woman aged 18 to 35 who had recovered from COVID-19.

In nucleotides, the CDR3 is TGTGCCACCACAGGGACAGGGGGCCCTGTCAATCAGCCCCAGCATTTT. Residues: CATTGTGGPVNQPQHF. The chain carries TRBV19 and TRBJ1-5; TRBD1 aligns across 12 bases. Trimming removed 10 bases from V and 3 bases from J; junction bases left unmatched: 10. The CDR3 covers 16 residues. Germline values: CDR1 LNHDA, CDR2 SQIVND (reference sequence). Supplemented by reference TRBV19 and TRBJ1-5, the full variable domain reads DGGITQSPKYLFRKEGQNVTLSCEQNLNHDAMYWYRQDPGQGLRLIYYSQIVNDFQKGDIAEGYSVSREKKESFPLTVTSAQKNPTAFYLCATTGTGGPVNQPQHFGDGTRLSIL.